One sample yielded the 17 T cell receptor beta chains listed below, sequenced in a study of blood T cell repertoires in COVID-19. Sequencing was performed with immunoSEQ multiplex PCR; in TCRdb, only in-frame clones are kept and a portion is missing. The sample consists of 40,000 or so clones, 85% of them appearing once. The sample consisted of peripheral blood. These receptors were obtained from a man aged 45-65 years with active COVID-19.

The chain has TRBV7-2 and TRBJ2-7; TRBD1 might be the D (5 bases). Germline assignment: CDR1 SGHTA and CDR2 FQGNSA. V lost 5 bases to trimming and J lost 1 base, with 12 bases between them. The CDR3 length is 14 residues. CDR3 coding DNA: TGTGCCAGCAGCCCATTCGCAGGGTCCTACGAGCAGTACTTC. It specifies CASSPFAGSYEQYF.

The J gene is TRBJ2-7, the V gene TRBV27; D ambiguous. Between the trimmed V and J ends, which lost 6 bases and 7 bases, there was a span of 13 bases. CDR1 is MNHEY, CDR2 SMNVEV, per germline (reference sequence). The CDR3 spans 12 residues. As DNA, the CDR3 is TGTGCCAGCAGCGAAAACGAGAGGGAGCAGTACTTC. This encodes CASSENEREQYF.

Relative to its sample, this clone is medium-sized (0.01 to 0.1%). The chain's CDR3 is CASRRVDNSPLHF. The CDR3 coding sequence is TGTGCCAGTCGCAGGGTGGATAATTCACCCCTCCACTTT. The J gene is TRBJ1-6, the V gene TRBV14; D is possibly TRBD1 (5 bases). The CDR3 sequence is 13 residues long. Germline V gene lookup returns CDR1 SGHDN and CDR2 FVKESK. Trimming removed 9 bases from V and 5 bases from J, with 11 bases in between.

J is TRBJ2-1 and V is TRBV9; 7 bases line up with TRBD2. This CDR3 has 16 amino acids. Germline-derived CDR1 and CDR2 are SGDLS and YYNGEE. The trim removed 3 bases at V and 4 bases at J, leaving 10 bases unmatched. The CDR3 protein is CASSGRLVRGYNEQFF. CDR3 nucleotide sequence: TGTGCCAGCAGCGGAAGACTGGTGCGGGGGTACAATGAGCAGTTCTTC.

The V gene is TRBV18, the J gene TRBJ2-7; 11 bases map to TRBD1. The germline gives CDR1 KGHSH, CDR2 LQKENI. This CDR3 region has 14 residues. V shed 5 bases and J 4 bases; nucleotides not matched to a gene: 4. The CDR3 DNA reads TGTGCCAGCTCAAGGGACAGGGGGGATTACGAGCAGTACTTC. This sequence encodes CASSRDRGDYEQYF.

This clone was detected a few times. The CDR3 here is CASSPTGQVNEKLFF. DNA for the CDR3: TGTGCCAGCAGTCCTACGGGACAGGTCAATGAAAAACTGTTTTTT. V usage is TRBV7-9 and J usage is TRBJ1-4; TRBD1 agrees at 8 bases. This CDR3 is built from 15 residues. With V trimmed by 6 bases and J by 5 bases, 8 bases remained unmatched. Germline CDR1 is SEHNR and CDR2 is FQNEAQ (reference sequence). The whole variable domain, remainder taken from reference TRBV7-9 and TRBJ1-4, is DTGVSQNPRHKITKRGQNVTFRCDPISEHNRLYWYRQTLGQGPEFLTYFQNEAQLEKSRLLSDRFSAERPKGSFSTLEIQRTEQGDSAMYLCASSPTGQVNEKLFFGSGTQLSVL.

The chain recombines TRBV6-1 with TRBJ2-3; TRBD2 matches at 9 bases. V dropped 2 bases and J dropped 6; count of bases not matched to a gene: 18. The CDR3 runs to 19 residues. Germline V gene lookup returns CDR1 MNHNS and CDR2 SASEGT. The CDR3 coding sequence is TGTGCCAGCAGTGAACACGAATACCAGCGCGGGCGGGAGGGGGATACGCAGTATTTT. Amino acid sequence: CASSEHEYQRGREGDTQYF.

The chain joins TRBV28 to TRBJ2-7; 10 nucleotides match TRBD1. This CDR3 contains 15 residues. In germline, CDR1 is MDHEN, CDR2 SYDVKM. Unmatched junction bases numbered 7, after V lost 4 bases and J lost 4 bases. CDR3 sequence reads: CASSSGTGVRYEQYF. In nucleotides, the CDR3 is TGTGCCAGCAGTTCCGGGACAGGGGTACGTTACGAGCAGTACTTC. Full variable domain (outside the CDR3, taken from reference TRBV28 and TRBJ2-7): DVKVTQSSRYLVKRTGEKVFLECVQDMDHENMFWYRQDPGLGLRLIYFSYDVKMKEKGDIPEGYSVSREKKERFSLILESASTNQTSMYLCASSSGTGVRYEQYFGPGTRLTVT.

The chain carries TRBV10-3 and TRBJ2-7; 7 bases map to TRBD1. J gave up 2 bases and V 6 bases, and 4 bases lay outside the gene matches. This CDR3 is 13 amino acids long. Germline V gives CDR1 ENHRY, CDR2 SYGVKD. The CDR3 is CAISLGGAYEQYF. The CDR3 region has the DNA TGTGCCATCAGCCTAGGGGGCGCCTACGAGCAGTACTTC.

V is TRBV19 and J is TRBJ1-3; a possible D gene is TRBD1 (6 bases). Between the trimmed V and J ends, which lost 1 base and 4 bases, there was a span of 20 bases. The length of the CDR3 is 18 residues. Per the germline V gene, CDR1 is LNHDA and CDR2 is SQIVND (reference sequence). The CDR3 region has the DNA TGTGCCAGTAGTATAGTATTCGGCGGGGGCATCGGGGGAAACACCATATATTTT. It yields the protein CASSIVFGGGIGGNTIYF.

The rearrangement links TRBV5-4 to TRBJ2-1; 13 positions match TRBD2. Germline trimming cut 0 bases from V and 5 bases from J; bases unmatched to any gene: 5. The CDR3 is made up of 17 amino acids. The germline V gene encodes CDR1 SGHNT and CDR2 YYREEE (reference sequence). CDR3 residues: CASSLGAGTSGNNEQFF. As DNA, the CDR3 is TGTGCCAGCAGCTTGGGGGCCGGGACTAGCGGGAACAATGAGCAGTTCTTC.

J is TRBJ2-7 and V is TRBV19; 9 nucleotides agree with TRBD1. With 6 bases clipped from V and 2 bases from J, the junction kept 11 bases outside the gene matches. CDR3 length equals 16 residues. The germline gives CDR1 LNHDA, CDR2 SQIVND (reference sequence). CDR3 bases: TGTGCCAGTAGCTCCAGCGACAGGGGGACAACCTACGAGCAGTACTTC. The encoded protein is CASSSSDRGTTYEQYF.

The chain has TRBV6-6 and TRBJ1-2; TRBD1 might be the D (5 bases). Germline-derived CDR1 and CDR2 are MNHNY and SVGAGI (reference sequence). Trimming pared 6 bases from V and 2 bases from J, leaving 13 bases between. The CDR3 is 14 residues long. CDR3 sequence (DNA): TGTGCCAGCAGCATAGGGGTACTAAACTATGGCTACACCTTC. This translates into CASSIGVLNYGYTF.

This chain connects TRBV4-1 to TRBJ1-4; 7 positions agree with TRBD1. Germline loops: CDR1 MGHRA, CDR2 YSYEKL. Unmatched junction bases numbered 6, after V lost 4 bases and J lost 13 bases. The CDR3 runs to 12 residues. CDR3 loop: CASSPQGQILFF. The CDR3 nucleotides read TGCGCCAGCAGCCCACAGGGGCAAATACTGTTTTTT.

In DNA form, the CDR3 reads TGTGCCAGCAGCCAAGTCGGTCAGCGGGGGGGCTCGTTTAACAATGAGCAGTTCTTC. It encodes CASSQVGQRGGSFNNEQFF. V and J are TRBV4-2 and TRBJ2-1, with 10 positions matching TRBD2. V dropped 1 base and J dropped 5; count of bases not matched to a gene: 14. CDR3 length: 19 residues. Germline loops: CDR1 LGHNA, CDR2 YNFKEQ.

This clone was seen a handful of times. In DNA form, the CDR3 reads TGTGCCAGTAGTATGGAGGTAGGCTACGAGCAGTACTTC. Its protein is CASSMEVGYEQYF. The V and J genes are TRBV19 and TRBJ2-7; D perhaps matches TRBD2 (5 bases). This CDR3 is built from 13 residues. Germline CDR1 LNHDA, CDR2 SQIVND (reference sequence). Trimming left V 3 bases short and J 3 bases short, with 9 bases between.

The chain links TRBV12-5 to TRBJ2-5, with 7 bases identical to TRBD1. The CDR3 contains 12 residues. The J segment lost 5 bases and the V segment lost 6 bases, leaving 3 bases of the junction unmatched. Germline CDR1 and CDR2: LGHNT and FRNRAP. CDR3 DNA sequence: TGTGCTAGTGGGACAGGGCGGGAGACCCAGTACTTC. It translates to CASGTGRETQYF.